The 25 T cell receptor beta chains reported below all come from one sample, sequenced in a study of blood T cells in healthy people across ages. Together with a sample-barcoded 5' primer, a J-beta primer mix was included in a second PCR lasting about 7 to 11 cycles. Each CDR3 protein gets one entry after TCRdb re-called the 5' RACE reads with MiXCR. The table has about 1.7 million distinct CDR3 sequences, roughly 27% seen once; the top ten hold over 7%. The sample comprised blood. These receptors were collected from a young woman in good health.

V and J are TRBV2 and TRBJ1-5; 7 nucleotides match TRBD1. This CDR3 spans 14 amino acids. Trimming cost V 7 bases and J 7 bases; bases outside gene matches: 10. Germline loops: CDR1 SNHLY, CDR2 FYNNEI. CDR3: CASNIQGPRQPQHF. CDR3 in DNA: TGTGCCAGCAATATACAGGGGCCGAGGCAGCCCCAGCATTTT.

The V and J genes are TRBV20-1 and TRBJ2-3; either TRBD1 or TRBD2 may supply D (5 bases each). The V and J ends lost 5 bases and 2 bases respectively, with 17 bases between them. Germline CDR1 reads DFQATT; CDR2 reads SNEGSKA (reference sequence). This CDR3 comprises 15 residues. In nucleotides, the CDR3 is TGCAGTGCTCCCCCTCCGGGACCGTTCACAGATACGCAGTATTTT. It yields the protein CSAPPPGPFTDTQYF.

This clonotype was seen only a few times. The gene calls are TRBV29-1 and TRBJ1-2; D is uncertain. CDR3 size: 11 residues. V was trimmed by 6 bases and J by 5 bases, leaving 10 bases between them. Germline assignment: CDR1 SQVTM and CDR2 ANQGSEA. This CDR3 reads CSVPTVYGYTF. CDR3 bases: TGCAGCGTCCCGACGGTTTATGGCTACACCTTC.

The chain uses TRBV10-3 and TRBJ2-2; 9 bases are shared with TRBD2. Germline CDR1 ENHRY, CDR2 SYGVKD. With V trimmed by 3 bases and J by 2 bases, 10 bases remained unmatched. The CDR3 extends over 18 amino acids. CDR3 coding DNA: TGTGCCATCAGTGACTTAGCGGGAGTGTTTAATAACACCGGGGAGCTGTTTTTT. Translated, it gives CAISDLAGVFNNTGELFF.

This clonotype was seen only a few times. The J gene is TRBJ2-4, the V gene TRBV5-1; D not certain. V was shortened by 5 bases and J by 3 bases, with 9 bases between the two germline ends. The CDR3 has 13 amino acids. CDR1 and CDR2 (germline): SGHRS, YFSETQ. Written as DNA, the CDR3 is TGCGCCAGCAGGACCCTGGGCAAAAACATTCAGTACTTC. This sequence encodes CASRTLGKNIQYF.

This clonotype has only a few counts. Written as DNA, the CDR3 is TGTGCCACCGGACCTAAAACGGGGGACACCGGGGAGCTGTTTTTT. This codes for CATGPKTGDTGELFF. The chain uses TRBV24-1 and TRBJ2-2; a possible D gene is TRBD2 (6 bases). The germline gives CDR1 KGHDR, CDR2 SFDVKD. The CDR3 contains 15 residues. Trimming took off 9 bases at V and 3 bases at J, with 16 bases between the two ends.

In the case of this clonotype: The junction shows a germline mismatch at one end, possibly a read error. This chain connects TRBV7-2 to TRBJ2-5; 7 nucleotides align to TRBD1. The DNA end is a closer match to TRBJ2-7, so the J assignment may be wrong. The CDR3 runs 12 residues. Germline assignment: CDR1 SGHTA and CDR2 FQGNSA. CDR3 in amino acids: CANSPTGLEQYF. The CDR3 DNA reads as TGTGCCAACAGCCCGACAGGGCTCGAGCAGTACTTC.

This clonotype showed up just a few times. CDR3 nucleotides: TGCGCCAGCAGCCGAGACCGACGGGAGGGGAGTCGAGAGACCCAGTACTTC. Protein sequence: CASSRDRREGSRETQYF. The chain is built from TRBV4-1 and TRBJ2-5; 8 bases match TRBD2. The germline V gene encodes CDR1 MGHRA and CDR2 YSYEKL. The ends lost 4 bases at V and 4 bases at J; junction bases unmatched: 14. The CDR3 runs to 17 residues.

Details on this clonotype: This may be a read error, as it is one base from a much larger clone. The chain has TRBV5-1 and TRBJ2-7, with a tentative D call TRBD1 (6 bases). The CDR3 runs 15 residues. CDR1 SGHRS and CDR2 YFSETQ come from the germline V gene. The CDR3 sequence is CASSSRGQDFDERYF. CDR3 nucleotide sequence: TGCGCCAGCAGCTCACGGGGACAAGATTTCGACGAGCGGTACTTC.

This clonotype has a single count. A junction boundary mismatches the germline segment, possibly from a read error. J is TRBJ1-1 and V is TRBV5-1, with TRBD1 matching 9 bases. Per germline, CDR1 SGHRS and CDR2 YFSETQ. The length of the CDR3 is 14 residues. CDR3 DNA sequence: TGCACCAGCAGCTTGGACAGGGGAGGCACTGAAGCTTTCTTT. The encoded protein is CTSSLDRGGTEAFF.

This chain uses TRBV28 with TRBJ1-3; no reliable D call. V lost 2 bases to trimming and J lost 4 bases, with 6 bases between them. This CDR3 has 13 amino acids. CDR1 is MDHEN, CDR2 SYDVKM, per germline. This CDR3 reads CASSLPRGNTIYF. The CDR3 DNA reads as TGTGCCAGCAGTTTACCAAGGGGAAACACCATATATTTT.

Ten or more counts support this clonotype. The chain links TRBV20-1 to TRBJ2-5; TRBD2 matches 12 bases. There are 15 residues in the CDR3. Germline loops: CDR1 DFQATT, CDR2 SNEGSKA (reference sequence). With V trimmed by 6 bases and J by 1 base, 6 bases remained unmatched. The CDR3 loop reads CSARTSGRFQETQYF. The CDR3, as DNA: TGCAGTGCCCGAACTAGCGGGAGGTTCCAAGAGACCCAGTACTTC.

Comment on this clonotype: A much larger clone lies a single base off, so this may be a read error. V and J are TRBV7-3 and TRBJ2-4; 15 bases line up with TRBD2. Looked up from germline, CDR1 is SGHTA and CDR2 is FQGTGA. This CDR3 spans 18 amino acids. Here the CDR3 DNA reads TGTGTCAGCAGCTGGACTAGCGGGGGGGCCGGGGCCAAAAACATTCAGTACTTC. Its protein product is CVSSWTSGGAGAKNIQYF.

This chain joins TRBV6-6 and TRBJ1-6; D gene ambiguous. Germline V gene lookup returns CDR1 MNHNY and CDR2 SVGAGI (reference sequence). This CDR3 is 14 amino acids long. V lost 6 bases to trimming and J lost 9 bases, with 15 bases between them. The CDR3 nucleotides read TGTGCCAGCAGACCGAATACCCTGAGTTCACCCCTCCACTTT. Its translation is CASRPNTLSSPLHF.

The chain links TRBV7-2 to TRBJ2-1, with unresolved D. With 5 bases removed from V and 4 bases from J, the gap between germline ends came to 6 bases. The CDR3 length is 12 residues. The germline V gene encodes CDR1 SGHTA and CDR2 FQGNSA. DNA of the CDR3: TGTGCCAGCAGCCAGTGGTACAATGAGCAGTTCTTC. Encoded protein: CASSQWYNEQFF.

The rearrangement joins TRBV27 to TRBJ2-7; TRBD1 matches at 7 bases. The CDR3 consists of 14 residues. In germline, CDR1 is MNHEY, CDR2 SMNVEV (reference sequence). Germline trimming cut 3 bases from V and 12 bases from J; bases unmatched to any gene: 14. CDR3 sequence reads: CASSFNRGDNIRYF. In DNA form, the CDR3 reads TGTGCCAGCAGTTTTAACAGGGGCGATAACATTCGGTACTTC.

The J gene is TRBJ2-3, the V gene TRBV7-2, with D possibly TRBD2 on 6 matching bases. The CDR3 totals 16 residues. V was cut by 7 bases and J by 2 bases, with 19 bases left in between. Germline CDR1 reads SGHTA; CDR2 reads FQGNSA. The CDR3 spells CASTIPGLGTTDTQYF. Written as DNA, the CDR3 is TGTGCCAGCACCATCCCGGGACTGGGGACCACAGATACGCAGTATTTT.

This chain links TRBV18 with TRBJ1-1; D remains unclear. The length of the CDR3 is 12 residues. Trimming cost V 0 bases and J 6 bases, with 5 bases left between them. Germline V CDR1 and CDR2: KGHSH, LQKENI. The CDR3 protein is CASSPPAPEAFF. The DNA for the CDR3 is TGTGCCAGCTCACCACCGGCACCTGAAGCTTTCTTT.

V gene TRBV3-1 combines with J gene TRBJ2-7; D tentatively fits TRBD1 or TRBD2 (5 bases each). Between the trimmed V and J ends, which lost 3 bases and 1 base, there was a span of 13 bases. Germline V gene lookup returns CDR1 LGHDT and CDR2 YNNKEL (reference sequence). The CDR3 loop spans 15 amino acids. This CDR3 is CASSHRGRFSYEQYF. CDR3 nucleotide sequence: TGTGCCAGCAGCCATAGGGGACGGTTTTCCTACGAGCAGTACTTC.

This clonotype was detected ten times or more. The chain employs TRBV12-5 and TRBJ2-1; D remains unclear. V lost 6 bases to trimming and J lost 4 bases, with 13 bases between them. Germline CDR1 reads LGHNT; CDR2 reads FRNRAP. The CDR3 is made up of 14 amino acids. This CDR3 reads CASGRTIAYNEQFF. CDR3 coding DNA: TGTGCTAGTGGCCGCACCATCGCTTACAATGAGCAGTTCTTC.

The chain is built from TRBV29-1 and TRBJ2-4; D might be TRBD1 (6 bases). Trimming pared 7 bases from V and 0 bases from J, leaving 13 bases between. Germline V gives CDR1 SQVTM, CDR2 ANQGSEA. CDR3 length equals 14 residues. The CDR3 sequence is CSAMTGLAKNIQYF. The CDR3 DNA sequence: TGCAGCGCCATGACAGGCTTAGCCAAAAACATTCAGTACTTC.

This clonotype has at least ten counts. CDR3 protein: CASSQGHMSGRDTQYF. The CDR3 coding sequence is TGTGCCAGCAGCCAGGGACATATGTCGGGTAGGGATACGCAGTATTTT. The gene calls are TRBV7-3 and TRBJ2-3; possible D gene TRBD1, 6 bases. With 5 bases removed from V and 6 bases from J, the gap between germline ends came to 21 bases. There are 16 residues in the CDR3. In germline, CDR1 is SGHTA, CDR2 FQGTGA.

DNA for the CDR3: TGTGCCAGCAGCTACGCTTGGAGGACAGGGGAGGGCTACACCTTC. As protein: CASSYAWRTGEGYTF. The gene calls are TRBV5-5 and TRBJ1-2, with TRBD1 matching over 9 bases. The CDR3 contains 15 residues. The J segment lost 8 bases and the V segment lost 3 bases, leaving 11 bases of the junction unmatched. Germline CDR1 and CDR2: SGHKS and YYEKEE (reference sequence).

V and J are TRBV9 and TRBJ1-3; D perhaps matches TRBD1 (6 bases). The germline gives CDR1 SGDLS, CDR2 YYNGEE. Between the trimmed V and J ends, which lost 0 bases and 0 bases, there was a span of 13 bases. The CDR3 extends over 17 amino acids. CDR3 sequence reads: CASSVAWTVSSGNTIYF. The CDR3 DNA follows: TGTGCCAGCAGCGTAGCTTGGACAGTGAGCTCTGGAAACACCATATATTTT.

This clonotype was observed a handful of times. The V call is TRBV2, the J call TRBJ2-7, with 12 bases lining up with TRBD2. CDR1 is SNHLY, CDR2 FYNNEI, per germline. The length of the CDR3 is 13 residues. V lost 9 bases to trimming and J lost 6 bases; unmatched junction nucleotides: 6. The CDR3 here is CASRTSGAPEQYF. CDR3 nucleotides: TGTGCCAGTCGGACTAGCGGGGCACCCGAGCAGTACTTC.